Listed here is a single TCR beta chain. The CDR3 runs 15 residues. Germline values: CDR1 SEHNR, CDR2 FQNEAQ (reference sequence). V was clipped by 5 bases and J by 6 bases; unmatched bases: 4. Sequencing was performed with immunoSEQ multiplex PCR; in TCRdb, only in-frame clones are kept and a portion is missing. This repertoire shows nearly 85,000 clones, around four fifths found once; its top ten account for approximately 15%. The sample comes from a study of blood T cell repertoires in COVID-19. The sequence derives from a woman in her sixties with acute or convalescent COVID-19. Sequences were obtained from peripheral blood. J is TRBJ2-1 and V is TRBV7-9, with 13 bases identical to TRBD2. The CDR3 coding sequence is TGTGCCAGCAGCCAACTAGCGGGGGGGCCCAATGAGCAGTTCTTC. Amino acid sequence: CASSQLAGGPNEQFF.